This T cell receptor beta chain was sequenced in a study of metastatic and nonmetastatic thyroid tumors. Whole-study context: Across peripheral blood and tumor or nodule tissue samples taken from malignant and benign thyroid patients, the repertoires were compared with one another.

The ends were cut back, 3 bases at V and 0 bases at J, with 7 bases in the middle. The V gene's germline CDR1 is SEHNR and CDR2 FQNEAQ (reference sequence). The CDR3 spans 14 residues. TCRdb re-analyzed the PCR reads using MiXCR. The table records about 36,000 clones, 20% of them present only once. Findings and caveats of the study: In both blood and tumor samples, TCR beta diversity was reported significantly higher for malignant than benign nodules.

As regards this clone: Its antigen is still unknown. A much larger clone is a single base away; this may be a read error.

Nobody among the patients had been given any treatment before thyroid surgery. Sample: blood. The receptor comes from a female donor with papillary thyroid cancer or a benign thyroid nodule (not recorded which). Some clones in this sample may be carry-over from other donors' samples. This chain uses TRBV7-9 with TRBJ2-3; D not certain. CDR3 protein: CASSFCPSTDTQYF. The CDR3 nucleotides are TGTGCCAGCAGCTTTTGTCCCAGCACAGATACGCAGTATTTT.